These T cell receptor beta chains were read from a single sample in a study of cytomegalovirus exposure and HLA in healthy donors. Clones were sequenced by immunoSEQ multiplex PCR, and TCRdb holds only the in-frame ones, with some missing. Among some 56,000 clones listed, roughly 53% were seen once. Material: PBMCs. The receptors were gathered from a human donor in good health. Each CDR3 is given with its conserved first and last residue. Fields, in order: V gene, D gene, clone size, J gene, CDR3 protein, CDR3 DNA. A D gene is named only where the DNA matches it firmly. Size is stated for part of the rows, as once, few or many counts, or as a class when the clone is expanded.

TRBV19	TRBD2	.	TRBJ2-1	CASSRGTSGGAGEQFF	TGTGCCAGTAGTAGGGGGACTAGCGGGGGGGCCGGGGAGCAGTTCTTC
TRBV5-1	TRBD2	.	TRBJ2-5	CASSLRTSGGQETQYF	TGCGCCAGCAGCCTACGGACTAGCGGGGGCCAAGAGACCCAGTACTTC
TRBV5-4	TRBD1	.	TRBJ2-5	CASSGGTGRGETQYF	TGTGCCAGCAGCGGCGGGACAGGGCGGGGGGAGACCCAGTACTTC
TRBV27	TRBD1	few	TRBJ1-6	CASSLDRRDRPNSPLHF	TGTGCCAGCAGTTTAGATCGCCGGGACAGGCCTAATTCACCCCTCCACTTT
TRBV25-1	TRBD2	.	TRBJ2-5	CASSELTSGYQETQYF	TGTGCCAGCAGTGAATTGACTAGCGGGTACCAAGAGACCCAGTACTTC
TRBV7-3	TRBD1	.	TRBJ2-2	CASSSPGQQSGELFF	TGTGCCAGCAGCTCTCCGGGACAGCAGTCCGGGGAGCTGTTTTTT
TRBV30	TRBD1	.	TRBJ1-6	CAWTKDRDSTSSYNSPLHF	TGTGCCTGGACGAAGGACAGGGATTCTACTAGCTCCTATAATTCACCCCTCCACTTT
TRBV5-1	TRBD2	.	TRBJ2-3	CASSFGPLAGPDTQYF	TGCGCCAGCAGCTTTGGACCACTAGCGGGGCCAGATACGCAGTATTTT
TRBV19	TRBD2	.	TRBJ2-1	CASSMGLAVYNEQFF	TGTGCCAGTAGTATGGGACTAGCGGTTTACAATGAGCAGTTCTTC
TRBV6-5	.	.	TRBJ1-3	CASSTTSKPTNF	TGTGCCAGCAGTACGACCAGCAAACCGACAAATTTT
TRBV27	.	.	TRBJ2-3	CASRSAATDTQYF	TGTGCCAGCAGATCAGCGGCCACAGATACGCAGTATTTT
TRBV5-6	.	.	TRBJ1-1	CASSPPDLNTEAFF	TGTGCCAGCAGCCCCCCGGACTTGAACACTGAAGCTTTCTTT
TRBV14	TRBD2	.	TRBJ2-1	CASSQPLAGVSYNEQFF	TGTGCCAGCAGCCAACCACTAGCGGGGGTTTCCTACAATGAGCAGTTCTTC
TRBV7-9	TRBD1	.	TRBJ2-7	CASSGDREYEQYF	TGTGCCAGCAGCGGGGACAGGGAGTACGAGCAGTACTTC
TRBV6-1	.	few	TRBJ1-5	CASMGEGGQPQHF	TGTGCCAGCATGGGAGAGGGTGGTCAGCCCCAGCATTTT
TRBV2	TRBD2	.	TRBJ2-1	CASSDSGVWNNEQFF	TGTGCCAGCAGTGATAGCGGGGTATGGAATAATGAGCAGTTCTTC
TRBV4-3	.	few	TRBJ1-1	CASSQGIGPLDNEAFF	TGCGCCAGCAGCCAGGGCATCGGCCCCCTTGATAATGAAGCTTTCTTT
TRBV5-1	.	.	TRBJ1-1	CASSPTLAGTEAFF	TGCGCCAGCAGCCCTACATTAGCGGGCACTGAAGCTTTCTTT
TRBV6-6	.	.	TRBJ1-3	CASSYLAGTGNTIYF	TGTGCCAGCAGTTACCTAGCGGGCACTGGAAACACCATATATTTT
TRBV10-3	.	.	TRBJ2-7	CAISGQGGFYEQYF	TGTGCCATCAGTGGCCAGGGGGGATTCTACGAGCAGTACTTC
TRBV6-1	.	.	TRBJ2-7	CASSEFPSYEQYF	TGTGCCAGCAGTGAGTTCCCTAGCTACGAGCAGTACTTC
TRBV18	.	.	TRBJ1-6	CASSPDSFSGGLHF	TGTGCCAGCTCACCAGACTCTTTTAGTGGCGGCCTCCACTTT
TRBV30	.	once	TRBJ2-5	CAWSVGAVKETQYF	TGTGCCTGGAGTGTGGGGGCCGTAAAAGAGACCCAGTACTTC
TRBV2	.	.	TRBJ2-1	CASSEAPGDEQFF	TGTGCCAGCAGTGAAGCGCCAGGGGATGAGCAGTTCTTC
TRBV18	.	.	TRBJ2-3	CASSPGSSDTQYF	TGTGCCAGCTCCCCAGGGAGCTCAGATACGCAGTATTTT
TRBV15	.	few	TRBJ1-3	CATSNALGLSGNTIYF	TGTGCCACCAGCAACGCCCTGGGGCTATCCGGAAACACCATATATTTT
TRBV7-9	.	.	TRBJ2-5	CASSLSAIPQETQYF	TGTGCCAGCAGCTTAAGCGCCATTCCACAAGAGACCCAGTACTTC
TRBV7-2	.	.	TRBJ1-6	CASSLRTVQYNSPLHF	TGTGCCAGCAGCTTAAGAACAGTCCAATATAATTCACCCCTCCACTTT
TRBV30	TRBD2	.	TRBJ2-3	CAWSPSTLARTDTQYF	TGTGCCTGGAGTCCCTCCACACTAGCGCGGACAGATACGCAGTATTTT
TRBV29-1	TRBD1	.	TRBJ2-1	CSVERQGGFYNEQFF	TGCAGCGTTGAACGACAGGGCGGGTTCTACAATGAGCAGTTCTTC
TRBV7-9	TRBD2	.	TRBJ2-1	CSSSSPFRLAGGRDEQFF	TGTTCCAGCAGCTCGCCCTTTAGACTAGCGGGGGGGCGCGATGAGCAGTTCTTC
TRBV13	TRBD1	.	TRBJ2-5	CASSERQGKETQYF	TGTGCCAGCAGCGAGAGACAGGGAAAGGAGACCCAGTACTTC
TRBV7-3	.	few	TRBJ1-1	CASSPTKGTEAFF	TGTGCCAGCAGCCCGACGAAGGGGACTGAAGCTTTCTTT
TRBV7-7	.	once	TRBJ2-5	CASTPGETQYF	TGTGCTAGTACACCGGGGGAGACCCAGTACTTC
TRBV30	.	.	TRBJ2-3	CACDRIGTDTQYF	TGTGCCTGTGACAGGATCGGCACAGATACGCAGTATTTT
TRBV7-2	TRBD1	few	TRBJ1-2	CASSKSTGDGYGYTF	TGTGCCAGCAGCAAATCGACAGGGGATGGCTATGGCTACACCTTC
TRBV9	TRBD1	once	TRBJ1-3	CASSSWDRESGNTIYF	TGTGCCAGCAGCTCATGGGACAGGGAGTCTGGAAACACCATATATTTT
TRBV19	TRBD2	few	TRBJ2-4	CASSIDNSGGAKNIQYF	TGTGCCAGCAGTATAGATAATAGCGGGGGGGCCAAAAACATTCAGTACTTC
TRBV7-2	TRBD1	.	TRBJ1-2	CASSPSTGGLLGYTF	TGTGCCAGCAGCCCATCGACAGGGGGTTTACTCGGCTACACCTTC
TRBV19	TRBD2	.	TRBJ2-3	CATRLAGKSDTQYF	TGTGCCACACGACTAGCGGGGAAAAGTGATACGCAGTATTTT
TRBV5-1	TRBD2	.	TRBJ2-4	CASSLDAGGRNIQYF	TGCGCCAGCAGCTTGGATGCGGGGGGTCGTAACATTCAGTACTTC
TRBV5-6	TRBD1	once	TRBJ1-4	CASSVGQGGEKLFF	TGTGCCAGCAGTGTTGGACAGGGTGGTGAAAAACTGTTTTTT
TRBV6-6	.	.	TRBJ2-7	CASSADLLKSYEQYF	TGTGCCAGCAGTGCTGACTTACTGAAAAGCTACGAGCAGTACTTC
TRBV27	.	.	TRBJ1-4	CAGSPQTSTNEKLFF	TGTGCCGGCAGTCCGCAGACATCAACTAATGAAAAACTGTTTTTT
TRBV18	.	few	TRBJ1-5	CASSPYSSDNQPQHF	TGTGCCAGCTCACCATACAGCTCCGACAATCAGCCCCAGCATTTT
TRBV9	.	few	TRBJ1-3	CASSVQISGNTIYF	TGTGCCAGCAGCGTCCAGATCTCTGGAAACACCATATATTTT
TRBV18	TRBD1	few	TRBJ1-2	CASSFRTGDNYGYTF	TGTGCCAGCTCATTCCGGACAGGGGACAACTATGGCTACACCTTC
TRBV14	TRBD2	.	TRBJ2-7	CASSHRGGTYEQYF	TGTGCCAGCAGCCACCGGGGAGGGACCTACGAGCAGTACTTC
TRBV29-1	.	.	TRBJ2-2	CSVVLTSRELFF	TGCAGCGTTGTGCTGACATCGAGGGAGCTGTTTTTT
TRBV4-2	.	.	TRBJ1-6	CASSQDNFGFENSPLHF	TGTGCCAGCAGCCAGGACAATTTCGGGTTCGAAAATTCACCCCTCCACTTT
TRBV25-1	TRBD1	few	TRBJ1-2	CASRGQARGYTF	TGTGCCAGCAGGGGACAGGCTAGGGGCTACACCTTC
TRBV5-1	.	.	TRBJ1-2	CASSFPRTDSANYGYTF	TGCGCCAGCAGCTTTCCTAGGACAGATTCAGCTAACTATGGCTACACCTTC
TRBV30	.	few	TRBJ1-3	CAWGQLLSGNTIYF	TGTGCCTGGGGACAGCTACTCTCTGGAAACACCATATATTTT
TRBV28	.	.	TRBJ2-2	CASQSITGELFF	TGTGCCAGCCAGTCCATTACCGGGGAGCTGTTTTTT
TRBV5-1	.	.	TRBJ1-1	CASMVGTNVMNTEAFF	TGCGCCAGCATGGTCGGGACAAATGTTATGAACACTGAAGCTTTCTTT
TRBV5-1	.	few	TRBJ2-3	CASRMAGVKTDTQYF	TGCGCCAGCCGAATGGCAGGGGTGAAAACAGATACGCAGTATTTT
TRBV6-1	.	.	TRBJ2-7	CASGPGSYEQYF	TGTGCCAGCGGCCCAGGCTCCTACGAGCAGTACTTC
TRBV10-2	.	.	TRBJ1-1	CASSGAVMNTEAFF	TGCGCCAGCAGTGGGGCAGTGATGAACACTGAAGCTTTCTTT
TRBV9	.	.	TRBJ2-1	CASSVRGSGALSYNEQFF	TGTGCCAGCAGCGTAAGGGGGAGCGGGGCACTTTCCTACAATGAGCAGTTCTTC